The clone carrying this T cell receptor (beta chain) was counted only a few times. The source of the sample is a study of CD8+ T cells in alopecia areata. Study context: Treated patients were dosed with oral tofacitinib, taking 5 to 10 mg twice daily.

RNA was extracted and reverse transcribed into cDNA as the sequencing template. TCRdb keeps only in-frame clones here, not all; method: immunoSEQ multiplex PCR. The sample contains 150,000 to 200,000 clones, around 50% of which appear only once. The clonotype comes from a human donor with alopecia areata. Sequenced material: CD4+ T cells sorted from blood, taken at week 0.

The CDR3 bases are TGTGCCAGTAGTATAGGGGCAGCCTCTGGAAACACCATATATTTT. Protein: CASSIGAASGNTIYF. The V gene is TRBV19, the J gene TRBJ1-3; D gene unclear. In germline, CDR1 is LNHDA, CDR2 SQIVND (reference sequence). V was clipped by 1 base and J by 0 bases, with 7 bases between them. The CDR3 is 15 amino acids. Filled out from reference TRBV19 and TRBJ1-3, the complete variable domain reads DGGITQSPKYLFRKEGQNVTLSCEQNLNHDAMYWYRQDPGQGLRLIYYSQIVNDFQKGDIAEGYSVSREKKESFPLTVTSAQKNPTAFYLCASSIGAASGNTIYFGEGSWLTVV.